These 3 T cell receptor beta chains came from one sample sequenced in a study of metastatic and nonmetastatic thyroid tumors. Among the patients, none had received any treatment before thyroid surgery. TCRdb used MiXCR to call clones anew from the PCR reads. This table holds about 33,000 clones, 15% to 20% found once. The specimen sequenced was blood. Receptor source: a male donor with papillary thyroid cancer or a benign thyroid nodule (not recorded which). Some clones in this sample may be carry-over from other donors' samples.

The CDR3 DNA reads as TGTGCCAGCTCACCTACCTTAGACCCACAAGAGACCCAGTACTTC. Protein sequence: CASSPTLDPQETQYF. The V and J genes are TRBV18 and TRBJ2-5; D not certain. The CDR3 consists of 15 residues. V lost 3 bases to trimming and J lost 2 bases, with 13 bases between them. Germline V gene lookup returns CDR1 KGHSH and CDR2 LQKENI.

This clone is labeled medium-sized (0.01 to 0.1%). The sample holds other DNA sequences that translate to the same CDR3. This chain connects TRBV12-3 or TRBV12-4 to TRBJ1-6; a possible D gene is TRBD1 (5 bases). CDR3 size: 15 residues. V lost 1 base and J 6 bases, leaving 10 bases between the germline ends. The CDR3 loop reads CASSLGTGSNSPLHF. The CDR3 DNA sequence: TGTGCCAGCAGTTTAGGAACAGGCTCTAATTCACCCCTCCACTTT.

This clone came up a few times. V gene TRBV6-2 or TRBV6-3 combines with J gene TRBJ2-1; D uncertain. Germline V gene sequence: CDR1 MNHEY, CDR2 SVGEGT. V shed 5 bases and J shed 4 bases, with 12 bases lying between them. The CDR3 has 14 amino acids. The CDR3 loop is CASSRPSIYNEQFF. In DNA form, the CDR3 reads TGTGCCAGCAGTAGGCCTTCGATTTACAATGAGCAGTTCTTC.